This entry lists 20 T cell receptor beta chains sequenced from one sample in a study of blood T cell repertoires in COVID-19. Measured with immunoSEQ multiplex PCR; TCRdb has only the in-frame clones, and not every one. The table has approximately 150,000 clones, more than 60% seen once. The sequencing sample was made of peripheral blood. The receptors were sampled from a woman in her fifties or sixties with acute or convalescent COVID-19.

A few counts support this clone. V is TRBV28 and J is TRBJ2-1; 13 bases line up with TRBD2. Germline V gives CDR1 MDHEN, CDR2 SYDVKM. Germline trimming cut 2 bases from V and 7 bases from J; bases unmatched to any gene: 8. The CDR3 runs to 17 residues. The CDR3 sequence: CASSLPNTSGRGNEQFF. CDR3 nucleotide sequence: TGTGCCAGCAGTTTACCCAACACTAGCGGGAGGGGAAATGAGCAGTTCTTC.

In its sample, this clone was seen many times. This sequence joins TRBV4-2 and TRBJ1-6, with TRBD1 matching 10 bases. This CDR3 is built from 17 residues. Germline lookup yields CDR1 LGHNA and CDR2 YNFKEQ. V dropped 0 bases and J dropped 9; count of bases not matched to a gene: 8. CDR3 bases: TGTGCCAGCAGCCAAGAATTCGGGGACAGGGGAGGTTCACCCCTCCACTTT. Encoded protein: CASSQEFGDRGGSPLHF.

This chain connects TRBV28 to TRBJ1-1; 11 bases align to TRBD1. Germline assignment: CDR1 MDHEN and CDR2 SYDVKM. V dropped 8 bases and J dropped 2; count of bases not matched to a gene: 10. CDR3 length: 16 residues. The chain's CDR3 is CASSQRDRGLNTEAFF. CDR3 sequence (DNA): TGTGCCAGCTCGCAACGGGACAGGGGGTTAAACACTGAAGCTTTCTTT.

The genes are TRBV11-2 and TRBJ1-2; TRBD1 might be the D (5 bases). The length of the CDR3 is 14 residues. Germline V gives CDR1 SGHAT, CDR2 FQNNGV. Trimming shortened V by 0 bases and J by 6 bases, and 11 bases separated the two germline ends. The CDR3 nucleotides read TGTGCCAGCAGCTTAGACGGGGGTAGGGATGGCTACACCTTC. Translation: CASSLDGGRDGYTF.

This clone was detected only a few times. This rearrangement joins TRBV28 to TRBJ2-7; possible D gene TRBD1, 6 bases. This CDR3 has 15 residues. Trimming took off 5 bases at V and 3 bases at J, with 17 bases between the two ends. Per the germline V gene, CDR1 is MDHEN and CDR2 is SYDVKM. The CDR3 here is CASSNTGQRDYEQYF. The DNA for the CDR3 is TGTGCCAGCAGTAATACCGGACAGAGGGACTACGAGCAGTACTTC.

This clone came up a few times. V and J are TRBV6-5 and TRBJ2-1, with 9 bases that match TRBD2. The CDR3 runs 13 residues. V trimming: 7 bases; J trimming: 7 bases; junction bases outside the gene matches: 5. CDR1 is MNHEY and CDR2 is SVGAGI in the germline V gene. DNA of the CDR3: TGTGCCAGCAAGTTAGCGGGAGTTAATGAGCAGTTCTTC. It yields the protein CASKLAGVNEQFF.

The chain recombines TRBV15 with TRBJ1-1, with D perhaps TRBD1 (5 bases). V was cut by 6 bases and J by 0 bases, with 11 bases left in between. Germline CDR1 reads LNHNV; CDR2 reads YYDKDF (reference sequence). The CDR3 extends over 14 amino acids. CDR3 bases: TGTGCCACCAGTAGAACAGGTATGAACACTGAAGCTTTCTTT. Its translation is CATSRTGMNTEAFF.

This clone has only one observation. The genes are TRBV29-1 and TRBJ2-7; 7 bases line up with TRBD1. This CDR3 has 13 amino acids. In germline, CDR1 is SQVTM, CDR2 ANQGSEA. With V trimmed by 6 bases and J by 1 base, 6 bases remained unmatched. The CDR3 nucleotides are TGCAGCGTCACGACAGGGTGGTCCTACGAGCAGTACTTC. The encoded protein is CSVTTGWSYEQYF.

CDR3 bases: TGTGCCAGCAGCTTTGGGCCAGGGATGGAGCAGTTCTTC. It codes for CASSFGPGMEQFF. The chain links TRBV7-9 to TRBJ2-1; D is perhaps TRBD1 (5 bases). The CDR3 is 13 residues long. Germline CDR1 SEHNR, CDR2 FQNEAQ (reference sequence). Trimming took off 3 bases at V and 10 bases at J, with 13 bases between the two ends.

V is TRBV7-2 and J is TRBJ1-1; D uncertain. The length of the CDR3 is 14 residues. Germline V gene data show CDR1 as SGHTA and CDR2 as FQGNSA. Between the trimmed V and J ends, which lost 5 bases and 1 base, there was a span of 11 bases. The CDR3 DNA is TGTGCCAGCAGCCCGCGACTGCAGAACACTGAAGCTTTCTTT. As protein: CASSPRLQNTEAFF.

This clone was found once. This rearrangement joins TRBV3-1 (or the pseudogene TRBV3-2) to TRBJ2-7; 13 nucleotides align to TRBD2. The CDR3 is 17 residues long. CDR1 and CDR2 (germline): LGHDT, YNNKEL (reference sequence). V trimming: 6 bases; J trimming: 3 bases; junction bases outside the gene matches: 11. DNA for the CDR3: TGTGCCAGCAGTCCCGGACTAGCGGGAGTATTTAGCTACGAGCAGTACTTC. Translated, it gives CASSPGLAGVFSYEQYF.

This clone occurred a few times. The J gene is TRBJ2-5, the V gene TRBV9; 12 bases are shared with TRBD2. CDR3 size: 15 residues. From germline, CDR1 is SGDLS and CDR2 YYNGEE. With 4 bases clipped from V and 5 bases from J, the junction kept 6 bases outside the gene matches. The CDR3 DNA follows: TGTGCCAGCAGCCTTGGACTAGCGGGAAGGGAGACCCAGTACTTC. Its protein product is CASSLGLAGRETQYF.

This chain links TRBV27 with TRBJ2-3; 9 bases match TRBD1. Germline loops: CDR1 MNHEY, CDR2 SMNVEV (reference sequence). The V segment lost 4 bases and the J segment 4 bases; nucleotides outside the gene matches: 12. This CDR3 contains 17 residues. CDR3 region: CASSSPTRQGGADTQYF. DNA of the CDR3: TGTGCCAGCAGTTCACCCACTCGACAGGGGGGGGCAGATACGCAGTATTTT.

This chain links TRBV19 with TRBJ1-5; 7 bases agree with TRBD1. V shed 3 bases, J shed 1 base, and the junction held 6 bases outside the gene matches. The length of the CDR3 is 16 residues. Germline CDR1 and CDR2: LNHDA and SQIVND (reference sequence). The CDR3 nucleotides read TGTGCCAGTAGTATCAGTCCGGGACAGAGCAATCAGCCCCAGCATTTT. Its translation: CASSISPGQSNQPQHF. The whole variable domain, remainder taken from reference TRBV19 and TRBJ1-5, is DGGITQSPKYLFRKEGQNVTLSCEQNLNHDAMYWYRQDPGQGLRLIYYSQIVNDFQKGDIAEGYSVSREKKESFPLTVTSAQKNPTAFYLCASSISPGQSNQPQHFGDGTRLSIL.

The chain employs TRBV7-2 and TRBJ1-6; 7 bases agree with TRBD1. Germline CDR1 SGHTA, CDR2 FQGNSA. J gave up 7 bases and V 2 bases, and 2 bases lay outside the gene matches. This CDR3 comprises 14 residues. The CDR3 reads CASSLRQGNSPLHF. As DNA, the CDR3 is TGTGCCAGCAGCTTACGACAGGGAAATTCACCCCTCCACTTT.

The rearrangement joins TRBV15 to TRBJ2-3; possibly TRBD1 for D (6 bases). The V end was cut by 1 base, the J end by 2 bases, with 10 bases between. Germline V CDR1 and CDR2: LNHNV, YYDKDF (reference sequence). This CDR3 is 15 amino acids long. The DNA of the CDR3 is TGTGCCACCAGCAGAGCAGGGGAATACACAGATACGCAGTATTTT. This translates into CATSRAGEYTDTQYF.

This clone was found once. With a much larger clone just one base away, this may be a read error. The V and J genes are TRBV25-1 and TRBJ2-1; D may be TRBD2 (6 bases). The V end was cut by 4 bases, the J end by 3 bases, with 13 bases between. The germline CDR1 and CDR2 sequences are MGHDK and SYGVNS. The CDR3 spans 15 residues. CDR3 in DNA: TGTGCCAGCAGTGGCCTCACTAGCTACTACAATGAGCAGTTCTTC. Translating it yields CASSGLTSYYNEQFF.

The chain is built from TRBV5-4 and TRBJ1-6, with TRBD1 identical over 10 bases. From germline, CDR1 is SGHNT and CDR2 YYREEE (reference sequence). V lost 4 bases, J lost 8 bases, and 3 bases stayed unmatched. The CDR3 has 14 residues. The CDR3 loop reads CASSPDRGDSPLHF. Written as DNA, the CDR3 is TGTGCCAGCAGCCCGGACAGGGGGGATTCACCCCTCCACTTT.

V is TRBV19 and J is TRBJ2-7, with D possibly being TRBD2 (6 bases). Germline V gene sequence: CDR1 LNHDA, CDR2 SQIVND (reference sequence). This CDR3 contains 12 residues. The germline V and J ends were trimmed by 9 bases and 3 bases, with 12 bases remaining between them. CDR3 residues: CASASGLYEQYF. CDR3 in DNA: TGTGCCAGCGCCTCGGGACTCTACGAGCAGTACTTC.

DNA of the CDR3: TGTGCCAGCAGTTTACTCAGGGAAAGGCAGTACTTC. This gives the protein CASSLLRERQYF. The V call is TRBV28, the J call TRBJ2-7, with D possibly being TRBD1 (5 bases). V lost 2 bases and J lost 9, with 11 bases in between. Germline V lookup: CDR1 MDHEN, CDR2 SYDVKM. The CDR3 is 12 residues long.